Below are 25 T cell receptor beta chains sequenced from a single sample in a study of T cell responses to AZD1222 COVID-19 vaccine. The protocol was immunoSEQ multiplex PCR, while the TCRdb copy is restricted to in-frame clones and leaves out a portion. The table has around 140,000 clones, roughly 88% seen once; the top ten hold approximately 1.8%. Sample: peripheral blood, taken 28 days after the second AZD1222 dose. The receptors come from an adult who received the AZD1222 COVID-19 vaccine.

V gene TRBV5-4 combines with J gene TRBJ2-2, with D perhaps matching TRBD1 or TRBD2 (5 bases each). The CDR3 has 15 amino acids. Germline CDR1 is SGHNT and CDR2 is YYREEE (reference sequence). V lost 4 bases and J 8 bases, leaving 18 bases between the germline ends. The CDR3 DNA reads as TGTGCCAGCAGCATTAAAGGAACTGGGGGAGGGGAGCTGTTTTTT. This sequence encodes CASSIKGTGGGELFF. The complete variable domain, with remaining parts taken from reference TRBV5-4 and TRBJ2-2, reads ETGVTQSPTHLIKTRGQQVTLRCSSQSGHNTVSWYQQALGQGPQFIFQYYREEENGRGNFPPRFSGLQFPNYSSELNVNALELDDSALYLCASSIKGTGGGELFFGEGSRLTVL.

The V gene is TRBV10-3, the J gene TRBJ1-1, with D hard to call. V was trimmed by 8 bases and J by 1 base, leaving 8 bases between them. Germline lookup yields CDR1 ENHRY and CDR2 SYGVKD. The CDR3 consists of 12 residues. The CDR3, as DNA: TGTGCCATCCGACGAGAGAACACTGAAGCTTTCTTT. This translates into CAIRRENTEAFF.

The rearrangement links TRBV5-4 to TRBJ1-1; D possibly corresponds to TRBD1 (5 bases). In germline, CDR1 is SGHNT, CDR2 YYREEE (reference sequence). The V and J ends lost 4 bases and 5 bases respectively, with 18 bases between them. The CDR3 is 15 amino acids. Here the CDR3 reads CASSNSGNLGTEAFF. The CDR3 DNA sequence: TGTGCCAGCAGCAACTCAGGGAACCTGGGAACTGAAGCTTTCTTT.

This clone was recorded once. This chain joins TRBV11-2 and TRBJ1-6, with D perhaps matching TRBD1 (6 bases). The germline V and J ends were trimmed by 5 bases and 6 bases, with 20 bases remaining between them. The CDR3 has 17 residues. Germline CDR1 reads SGHAT; CDR2 reads FQNNGV. DNA for the CDR3: TGTGCCAGCAGCGAGTATGATTTGGGCAGGGGTAATTCACCCCTCCACTTT. It specifies CASSEYDLGRGNSPLHF. Variable domain in full (rest from reference TRBV11-2 and TRBJ1-6): EAGVAQSPRYKIIEKRQSVAFWCNPISGHATLYWYQQILGQGPKLLIQFQNNGVVDDSQLPKDRFSAERLKGVDSTLKIQPAKLEDSAVYLCASSEYDLGRGNSPLHFGNGTRLTVT.

J is TRBJ1-5 and V is TRBV7-2; TRBD1 aligns across 8 bases. This CDR3 spans 15 amino acids. The V gene's germline CDR1 is SGHTA and CDR2 FQGNSA. With V trimmed by 2 bases and J by 7 bases, 7 bases remained unmatched. The chain's CDR3 is CASSLRTGLGQPQHF. CDR3 DNA: TGTGCCAGCAGCTTACGGACAGGGTTAGGCCAGCCCCAGCATTTT.

This clone was seen more than once but under ten times. The chain joins TRBV12-3 or TRBV12-4 to TRBJ1-1; D ambiguous. CDR3 length: 13 amino acids. The germline V and J ends were trimmed by 3 bases and 1 base, with 6 bases remaining between them. The CDR3 DNA sequence: TGTGCCAGCAGTTTCCACAGGAACACTGAAGCTTTCTTT. Its translation is CASSFHRNTEAFF.

The V and J genes are TRBV20-1 and TRBJ1-2, with D unresolved. This CDR3 comprises 11 residues. Germline loops: CDR1 DFQATT, CDR2 SNEGSKA (reference sequence). Trimming took 3 bases from V and 8 from J, leaving 10 bases between them. CDR3 in DNA: TGCAGTGCTAGTGTCGAACACGGCTACACCTTC. Translation: CSASVEHGYTF.

The CDR3 coding sequence is TGTGCCATCAGTGCAACAAGGTCTGGAAACACCATATATTTT. Translating it yields CAISATRSGNTIYF. This chain uses TRBV10-3 with TRBJ1-3; D uncertain. This CDR3 contains 14 residues. The germline V gene encodes CDR1 ENHRY and CDR2 SYGVKD. V was cut by 4 bases and J by 1 base, with 8 bases left in between.

V gene TRBV19 combines with J gene TRBJ2-1, with TRBD2 matching 11 bases. The CDR3 is 16 residues long. CDR1 is LNHDA, CDR2 SQIVND, per germline (reference sequence). The ends lost 5 bases at V and 6 bases at J; junction bases unmatched: 9. CDR3 in amino acids: CASSSVAGGPVNEQFF. As DNA, the CDR3 is TGTGCCAGTAGTTCTGTAGCGGGGGGGCCAGTCAATGAGCAGTTCTTC.

This rearrangement joins TRBV6-5 to TRBJ1-6; TRBD1 matches at 9 bases. CDR3 length: 13 residues. Trimming at V came to 10 bases and at J to 5 bases, leaving 3 bases not matched to a gene. Germline lookup yields CDR1 MNHEY and CDR2 SVGAGI. As DNA, the CDR3 is TGTGCCATCGGACAGGGGAATAATTCACCCCTCCACTTT. It encodes CAIGQGNNSPLHF.

The rearrangement links TRBV15 to TRBJ1-4; 10 nucleotides align to TRBD1. V was clipped by 5 bases and J by 5 bases; unmatched bases: 5. CDR3 length equals 15 residues. Germline V lookup: CDR1 LNHNV, CDR2 YYDKDF (reference sequence). The CDR3 bases are TGTGCCACCAGCCCCTGGGACAGGGGAAATGAAAAACTGTTTTTT. It translates to CATSPWDRGNEKLFF. The full variable domain, with the rest looked up from reference TRBV15 and TRBJ1-4, is DAMVIQNPRYQVTQFGKPVTLSCSQTLNHNVMYWYQQKSSQAPKLLFHYYDKDFNNEADTPDNFQSRRPNTSFCFLDIRSPGLGDTAMYLCATSPWDRGNEKLFFGSGTQLSVL.

V is TRBV7-8 and J is TRBJ2-1; D possibly corresponds to TRBD1 (7 bases). The CDR3 covers 16 residues. V lost 1 base and J 6 bases, leaving 16 bases between the germline ends. The germline gives CDR1 SGHVS, CDR2 FQNEAQ. As DNA, the CDR3 is TGTGCCAGCAGCTTAGATAACAGGGGAGGCGTCAATGAGCAGTTCTTC. Translated: CASSLDNRGGVNEQFF.

CDR3 protein: CASSYSRAGWETTF. In DNA form, the CDR3 reads TGTGCCAGCAGTTACTCGAGGGCTGGGTGGGAGACCACCTTC. The V gene is TRBV6-5, the J gene TRBJ1-2, with D uncertain. CDR3 size: 14 residues. Trimming took off 0 bases at V and 13 bases at J, with 18 bases between the two ends. Germline loops: CDR1 MNHEY, CDR2 SVGAGI.

J is TRBJ2-5 and V is TRBV6-2 or TRBV6-3, with TRBD2 identical over 13 bases. J gave up 5 bases and V 5 bases, and 5 bases lay outside the gene matches. The CDR3 extends over 15 amino acids. Germline CDR1 MNHEY, CDR2 SVGEGT. CDR3 in DNA: TGTGCCAGCAGTATTGGACTAGCGGGAGCCGAGACCCAGTACTTC. Its translation: CASSIGLAGAETQYF.

The rearrangement uses TRBV6-5 and TRBJ2-7, with 9 bases lining up with TRBD1. CDR1 MNHEY and CDR2 SVGAGI come from the germline V gene. The ends lost 6 bases at V and 6 bases at J; junction bases unmatched: 9. This CDR3 has 14 amino acids. CDR3 sequence: CASRTRDRDGEQYV. The CDR3 coding sequence is TGTGCCAGCAGGACCCGGGACAGGGATGGCGAGCAGTACGTC.

The rearrangement uses TRBV9 and TRBJ2-7; possibly TRBD1 for D (6 bases). The CDR3 has 15 amino acids. V was cut by 6 bases and J by 6 bases, with 22 bases left in between. Germline V gene data show CDR1 as SGDLS and CDR2 as YYNGEE. The chain's CDR3 is CASTPGIREGVEQYF. In DNA, the CDR3 is TGTGCCAGCACCCCCGGGATTCGAGAGGGGGTCGAGCAGTACTTC.

This chain joins TRBV3-1 (or the pseudogene TRBV3-2) and TRBJ2-5; TRBD1 or TRBD2 may be the D gene (5 bases each). V was shortened by 0 bases and J by 5 bases, with 13 bases between the two germline ends. Germline lookup yields CDR1 LGHDT and CDR2 YNNKEL (reference sequence). The CDR3 has 15 amino acids. CDR3 sequence: CASSQDLLGVETQYF. In DNA, the CDR3 is TGTGCCAGCAGCCAAGATTTATTGGGGGTGGAGACCCAGTACTTC.

V and J are TRBV12-5 and TRBJ2-1; D uncertain. The CDR3 has 11 amino acids. V lost 4 bases, J lost 5 bases, and 3 bases lay in between. The germline gives CDR1 LGHNT, CDR2 FRNRAP. The CDR3 bases are TGTGCTAGTGGTTATGACAATGAGCAGTTCTTC. It codes for CASGYDNEQFF.

This clone has just one count. This rearrangement joins TRBV30 to TRBJ1-5; 7 bases fit TRBD1. V gave up 2 bases and J gave up 5 bases; unmatched junction bases: 6. This CDR3 comprises 14 residues. CDR1 and CDR2 from the germline V gene are GTSNPN and SVGIG (reference sequence). CDR3 residues: CAWSRDRDYQPQHF. The CDR3 DNA follows: TGTGCCTGGAGTCGAGACAGGGACTATCAGCCCCAGCATTTT.

The CDR3 loop reads CASSDSGRYNSPLHF. DNA for the CDR3: TGTGCCAGCAGTGACTCGGGTAGGTATAATTCACCCCTCCACTTT. The chain joins TRBV6-4 to TRBJ1-6; D gene ambiguous. This CDR3 is 15 amino acids long. The germline V gene encodes CDR1 MRHNA and CDR2 SNTAGT. V was trimmed by 0 bases and J by 4 bases, leaving 7 bases between them.

This clone was counted a single time. This chain links TRBV4-3 with TRBJ1-1; TRBD1 matches 7 bases. Germline CDR1 reads LGHNA; CDR2 reads YSLEER. Trimming removed 3 bases from V and 3 bases from J; junction bases left unmatched: 19. The CDR3 is made up of 19 amino acids. The CDR3 is CASSHHTGTASRTHTEAFF. The CDR3 DNA sequence: TGCGCCAGCAGCCATCATACCGGGACAGCCTCAAGAACGCACACTGAAGCTTTCTTT.

The rearrangement joins TRBV28 to TRBJ2-5; D unclear. From germline, CDR1 is MDHEN and CDR2 SYDVKM. CDR3 length: 15 residues. V lost 5 bases and J 1 base, leaving 14 bases between the germline ends. DNA for the CDR3: TGTGCCAGCAGTCCCAACCCACCGCTCCAAGAGACCCAGTACTTC. Protein: CASSPNPPLQETQYF.

V is TRBV5-6 and J is TRBJ1-2; D not resolved. V was cut by 0 bases and J by 1 base, with 7 bases left in between. The CDR3 loop spans 14 amino acids. The germline CDR1 and CDR2 sequences are SGHDT and YYEEEE. The CDR3 nucleotides read TGTGCCAGCAGCTTGGAAGGGTATAACTATGGCTACACCTTC. This codes for CASSLEGYNYGYTF.

V usage is TRBV27 and J usage is TRBJ1-2, with 9 bases identical to TRBD1. The germline V gene encodes CDR1 MNHEY and CDR2 SMNVEV (reference sequence). The junction had 5 bases not matched to a gene; V was cut back by 8 bases and J by 4 bases. This CDR3 comprises 13 residues. CDR3 nucleotide sequence: TGTGCCAGCCACAGGGGGCGCGGCTATGGCTACACCTTC. Amino acid sequence: CASHRGRGYGYTF.

This sequence joins TRBV6-5 and TRBJ1-5; 7 nucleotides agree with TRBD1. V lost 0 bases to trimming and J lost 3 bases; unmatched junction nucleotides: 2. The CDR3 is made up of 15 amino acids. Per germline, CDR1 MNHEY and CDR2 SVGAGI. The CDR3: CASSYSGTDNQPQHF. The CDR3 coding sequence is TGTGCCAGCAGTTACTCGGGGACAGACAATCAGCCCCAGCATTTT.